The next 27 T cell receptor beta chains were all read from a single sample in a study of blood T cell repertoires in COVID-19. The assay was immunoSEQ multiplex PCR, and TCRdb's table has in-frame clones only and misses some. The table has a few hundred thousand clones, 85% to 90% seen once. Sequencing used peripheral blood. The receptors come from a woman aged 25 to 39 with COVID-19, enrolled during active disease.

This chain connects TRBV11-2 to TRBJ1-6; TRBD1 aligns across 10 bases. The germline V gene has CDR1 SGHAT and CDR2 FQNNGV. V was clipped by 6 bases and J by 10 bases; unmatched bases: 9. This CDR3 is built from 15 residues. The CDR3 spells CASRTGGTGDSPLHF. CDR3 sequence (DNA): TGTGCCAGCAGAACTGGGGGGACAGGGGACTCACCCCTCCACTTT.

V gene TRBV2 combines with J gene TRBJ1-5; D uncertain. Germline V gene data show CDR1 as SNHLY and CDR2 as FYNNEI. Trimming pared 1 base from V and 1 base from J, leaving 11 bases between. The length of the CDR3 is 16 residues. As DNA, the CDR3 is TGTGCCAGCAGTGAAGGTAGGCAGACAAGCAATCAGCCCCAGCATTTT. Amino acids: CASSEGRQTSNQPQHF.

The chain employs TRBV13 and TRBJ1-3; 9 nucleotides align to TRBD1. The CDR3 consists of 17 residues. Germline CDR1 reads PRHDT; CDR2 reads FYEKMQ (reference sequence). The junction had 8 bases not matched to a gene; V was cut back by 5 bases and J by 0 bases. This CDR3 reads CASSRAGTGFSGNTIYF. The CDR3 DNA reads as TGTGCCAGCAGCCGCGCCGGGACAGGGTTCTCTGGAAACACCATATATTTT.

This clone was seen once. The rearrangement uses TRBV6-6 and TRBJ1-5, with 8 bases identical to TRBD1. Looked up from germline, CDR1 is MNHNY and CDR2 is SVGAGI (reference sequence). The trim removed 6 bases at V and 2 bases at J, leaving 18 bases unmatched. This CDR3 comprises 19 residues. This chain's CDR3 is CASSYQGQGDSLGNQPQHF. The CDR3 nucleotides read TGTGCCAGCAGCTACCAAGGACAGGGCGATAGTTTAGGCAATCAGCCCCAGCATTTT.

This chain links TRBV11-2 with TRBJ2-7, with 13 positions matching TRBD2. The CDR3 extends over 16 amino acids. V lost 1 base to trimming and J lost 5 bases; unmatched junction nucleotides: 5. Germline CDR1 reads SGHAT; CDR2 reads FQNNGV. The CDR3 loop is CASSLGPGTSGDEQYF. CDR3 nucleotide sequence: TGTGCCAGCAGCTTAGGCCCCGGGACTAGCGGGGACGAGCAGTACTTC. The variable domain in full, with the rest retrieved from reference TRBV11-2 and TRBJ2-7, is EAGVAQSPRYKIIEKRQSVAFWCNPISGHATLYWYQQILGQGPKLLIQFQNNGVVDDSQLPKDRFSAERLKGVDSTLKIQPAKLEDSAVYLCASSLGPGTSGDEQYFGPGTRLTVT.

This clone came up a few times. The CDR3 loop reads CASSGAVIHGYTF. The CDR3 DNA reads as TGTGCCAGCAGCGGGGCGGTTATACATGGCTACACCTTC. V gene TRBV3-1 (or the pseudogene TRBV3-2) combines with J gene TRBJ1-2; possibly TRBD1 for D (5 bases). V dropped 5 bases and J dropped 6 bases, with 13 bases sitting between them. Germline CDR1 LGHDT, CDR2 YNNKEL (reference sequence). The CDR3 is 13 amino acids.

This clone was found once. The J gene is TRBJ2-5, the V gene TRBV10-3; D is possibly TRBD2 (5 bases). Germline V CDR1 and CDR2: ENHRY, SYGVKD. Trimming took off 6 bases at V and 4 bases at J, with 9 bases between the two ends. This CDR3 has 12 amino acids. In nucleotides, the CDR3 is TGTGCCATCAGCCCCCGGGGAGAGACCCAGTACTTC. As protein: CAISPRGETQYF.

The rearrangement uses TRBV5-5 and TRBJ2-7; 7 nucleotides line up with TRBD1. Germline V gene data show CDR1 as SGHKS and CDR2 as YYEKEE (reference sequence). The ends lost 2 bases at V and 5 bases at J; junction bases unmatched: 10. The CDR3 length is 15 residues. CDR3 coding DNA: TGTGCCAGCAGCTTATTCCTGACAGGGCTCAACGAGCAGTACTTC. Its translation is CASSLFLTGLNEQYF.

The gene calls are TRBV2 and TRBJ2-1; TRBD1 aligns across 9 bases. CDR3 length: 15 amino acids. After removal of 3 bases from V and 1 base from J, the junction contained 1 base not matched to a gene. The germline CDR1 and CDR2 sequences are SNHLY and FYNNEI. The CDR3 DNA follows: TGTGCCAGCAGTGAGACAGGGGGATCCTACAATGAGCAGTTCTTC. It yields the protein CASSETGGSYNEQFF.

The CDR3 here is CASSQDLAGGSYEQYF. As DNA, the CDR3 is TGTGCCAGCAGCCAAGATCTAGCGGGGGGGTCCTACGAGCAGTACTTC. The J gene is TRBJ2-7, the V gene TRBV4-2; 12 bases align to TRBD2. Germline-derived CDR1 and CDR2 are LGHNA and YNFKEQ. V lost 0 bases to trimming and J lost 1 base; unmatched junction nucleotides: 1. This CDR3 region has 16 residues.

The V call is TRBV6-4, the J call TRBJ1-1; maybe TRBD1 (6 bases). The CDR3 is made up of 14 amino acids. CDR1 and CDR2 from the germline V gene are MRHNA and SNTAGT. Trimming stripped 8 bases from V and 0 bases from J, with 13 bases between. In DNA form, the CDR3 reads TGTGCCAGCTCATCGACAGGTATGAACACTGAAGCTTTCTTT. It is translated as CASSSTGMNTEAFF.

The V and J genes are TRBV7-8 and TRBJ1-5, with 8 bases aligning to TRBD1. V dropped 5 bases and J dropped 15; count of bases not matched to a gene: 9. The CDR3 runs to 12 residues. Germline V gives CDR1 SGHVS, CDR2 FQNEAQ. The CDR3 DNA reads TGTGCCAGCAGCCTGGACAGGGATTTCATGCATTTT. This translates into CASSLDRDFMHF.

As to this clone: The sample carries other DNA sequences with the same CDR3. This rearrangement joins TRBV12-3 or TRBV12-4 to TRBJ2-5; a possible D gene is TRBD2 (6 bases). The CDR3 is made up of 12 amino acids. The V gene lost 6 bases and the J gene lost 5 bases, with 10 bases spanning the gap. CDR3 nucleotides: TGTGCCAGCAGCCCGGCGGGGGAGACCCAGTACTTC. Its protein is CASSPAGETQYF.

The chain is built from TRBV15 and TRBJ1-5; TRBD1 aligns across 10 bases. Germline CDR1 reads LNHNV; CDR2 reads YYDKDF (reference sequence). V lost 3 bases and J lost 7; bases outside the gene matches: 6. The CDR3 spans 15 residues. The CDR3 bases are TGTGCCACCAGCAGCGGGGACAGGGGATTGCAGCCCCAGCATTTT. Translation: CATSSGDRGLQPQHF.

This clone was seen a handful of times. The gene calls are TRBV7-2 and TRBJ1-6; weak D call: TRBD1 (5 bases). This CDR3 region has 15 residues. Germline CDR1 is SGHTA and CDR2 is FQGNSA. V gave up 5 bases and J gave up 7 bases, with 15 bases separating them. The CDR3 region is CASSPRDLRNSPLHF. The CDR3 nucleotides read TGTGCCAGCAGCCCGCGGGACCTCAGGAATTCACCCCTCCACTTT.

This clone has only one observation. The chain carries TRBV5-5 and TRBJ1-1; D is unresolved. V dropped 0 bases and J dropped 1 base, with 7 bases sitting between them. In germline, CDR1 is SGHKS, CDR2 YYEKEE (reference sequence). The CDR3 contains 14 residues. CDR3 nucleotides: TGTGCCAGCAGCTTGGACAGCCCGAACACTGAAGCTTTCTTT. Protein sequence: CASSLDSPNTEAFF.

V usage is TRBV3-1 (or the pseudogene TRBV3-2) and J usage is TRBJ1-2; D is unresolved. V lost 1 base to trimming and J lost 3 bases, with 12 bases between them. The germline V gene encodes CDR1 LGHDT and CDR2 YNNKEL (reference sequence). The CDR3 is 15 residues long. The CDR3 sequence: CASSQALREYYGYTF. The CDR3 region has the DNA TGTGCCAGCAGCCAAGCCTTAAGGGAGTACTATGGCTACACCTTC.

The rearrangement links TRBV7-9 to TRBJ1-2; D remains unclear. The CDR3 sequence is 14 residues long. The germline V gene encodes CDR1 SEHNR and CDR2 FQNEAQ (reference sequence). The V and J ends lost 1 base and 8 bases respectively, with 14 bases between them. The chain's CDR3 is CASSLGRGTHGYTF. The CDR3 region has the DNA TGTGCCAGCAGCTTAGGGCGGGGTACGCACGGCTACACCTTC.

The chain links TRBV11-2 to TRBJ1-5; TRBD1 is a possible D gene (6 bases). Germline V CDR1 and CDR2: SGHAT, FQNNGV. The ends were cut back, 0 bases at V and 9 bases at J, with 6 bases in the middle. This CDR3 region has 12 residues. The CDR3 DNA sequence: TGTGCCAGCAGCTTAGAACAGGGGCCCCAGCATTTT. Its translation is CASSLEQGPQHF.

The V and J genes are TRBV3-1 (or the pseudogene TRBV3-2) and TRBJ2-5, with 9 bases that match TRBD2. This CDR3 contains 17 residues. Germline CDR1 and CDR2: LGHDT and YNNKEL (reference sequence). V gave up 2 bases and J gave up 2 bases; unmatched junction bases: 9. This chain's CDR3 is CASSQPARGGIQETQYF. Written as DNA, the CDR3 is TGTGCCAGCAGCCAACCCGCGCGGGGGGGTATTCAAGAGACCCAGTACTTC.

The CDR3 region has the DNA TGCAGCGTTGCCGCGGGGAGGGTAGGGGAGCAGTACTTC. Its protein product is CSVAAGRVGEQYF. The V and J genes are TRBV29-1 and TRBJ2-7, with TRBD2 matching 7 bases. The ends lost 4 bases at V and 7 bases at J; junction bases unmatched: 10. CDR1 and CDR2 (germline): SQVTM, ANQGSEA. CDR3 length equals 13 residues.

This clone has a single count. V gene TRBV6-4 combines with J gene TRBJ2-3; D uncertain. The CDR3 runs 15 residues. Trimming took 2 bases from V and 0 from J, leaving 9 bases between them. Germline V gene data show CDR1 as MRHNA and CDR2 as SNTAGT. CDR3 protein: CASSDPGSSTDTQYF. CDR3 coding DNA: TGTGCCAGCAGTGACCCAGGCTCTAGCACAGATACGCAGTATTTT.

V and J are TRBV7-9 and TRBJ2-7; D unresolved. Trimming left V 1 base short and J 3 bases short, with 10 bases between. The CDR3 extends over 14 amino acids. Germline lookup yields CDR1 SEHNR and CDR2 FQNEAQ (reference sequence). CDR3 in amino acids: CASSLDGFVYEQYF. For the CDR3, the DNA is TGTGCCAGCAGCTTAGATGGCTTTGTCTACGAGCAGTACTTC.

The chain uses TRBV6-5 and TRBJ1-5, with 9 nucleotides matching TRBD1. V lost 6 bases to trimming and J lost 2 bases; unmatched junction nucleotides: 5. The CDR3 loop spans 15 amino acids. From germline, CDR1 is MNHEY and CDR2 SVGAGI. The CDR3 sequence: CASRGTGRRNQPQHF. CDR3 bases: TGTGCCAGCAGGGGGACAGGGCGCCGCAATCAGCCCCAGCATTTT.

The CDR3 coding sequence is TGCGCCAGCAGCTTGGGACGGGGAACCGGAAACACCATATATTTT. It codes for CASSLGRGTGNTIYF. The chain carries TRBV5-1 and TRBJ1-3; D is unclear. Germline loops: CDR1 SGHRS, CDR2 YFSETQ. The CDR3 has 15 amino acids. V lost 0 bases to trimming and J lost 4 bases, with 11 bases between them.

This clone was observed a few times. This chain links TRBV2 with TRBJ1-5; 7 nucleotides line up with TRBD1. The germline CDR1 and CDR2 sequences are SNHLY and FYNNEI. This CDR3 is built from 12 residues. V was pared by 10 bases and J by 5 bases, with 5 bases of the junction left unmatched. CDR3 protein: CATQGPDQPQHF. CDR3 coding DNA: TGTGCCACACAGGGGCCTGATCAGCCCCAGCATTTT.

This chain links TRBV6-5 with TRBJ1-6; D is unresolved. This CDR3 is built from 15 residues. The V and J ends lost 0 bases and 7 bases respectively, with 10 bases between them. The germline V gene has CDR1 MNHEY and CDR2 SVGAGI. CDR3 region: CASSYSYSVNSPLHF. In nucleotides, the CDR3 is TGTGCCAGCAGTTACTCTTATTCAGTCAATTCACCCCTCCACTTT.